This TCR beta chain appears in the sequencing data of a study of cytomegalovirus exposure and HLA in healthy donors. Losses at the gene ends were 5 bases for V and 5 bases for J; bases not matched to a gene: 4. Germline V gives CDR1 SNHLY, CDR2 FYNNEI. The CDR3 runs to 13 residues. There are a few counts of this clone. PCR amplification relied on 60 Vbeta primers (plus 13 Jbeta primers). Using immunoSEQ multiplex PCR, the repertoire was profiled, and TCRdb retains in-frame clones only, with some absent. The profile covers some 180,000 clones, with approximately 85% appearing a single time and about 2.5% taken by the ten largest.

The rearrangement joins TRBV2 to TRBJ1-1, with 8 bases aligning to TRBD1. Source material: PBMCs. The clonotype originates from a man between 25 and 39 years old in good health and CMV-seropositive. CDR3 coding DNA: TGTGCCAGCAGTTCGGGACAGGTAACTGAAGCTTTCTTT. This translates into CASSSGQVTEAFF.